This TCR beta chain derives from a study of blood T cell repertoires in COVID-19. Study as a whole: PBMCs, B-cell-depleted T cells, or T cells provided the cDNA or gDNA that made up the material.

The germline V gene has CDR1 SGHRS and CDR2 YFSETQ. J gave up 0 bases and V 4 bases, and 2 bases lay outside the gene matches. This CDR3 region has 16 residues. The authors' processing: The authors estimated nucleated cell counts from reference gene primer amplification. Produced via immunoSEQ multiplex PCR; TCRdb's table is partial and in-frame only. Clone size and the V and J calls come from that table; the DNA yielded D and trimming. The sample records about 320,000 clones, about nine tenths being singletons. This clone is a singleton in its sample. The chain has TRBV5-1 and TRBJ2-2; 11 positions agree with TRBD2. Specimen: peripheral blood. This TCR derives from a woman aged 25 to 39 with COVID-19, enrolled during active disease. Written as DNA, the CDR3 is TGCGCCAGCAGCCGACTAGCGGGGACGAACACCGGGGAGCTGTTTTTT. Encoded protein: CASSRLAGTNTGELFF.